This TCR beta chain was sequenced in a study of blood T cells in healthy people across ages. Study results and limitations: The study found more naive CD4+ cells and higher diversity in long-lived than aged donors.

Alongside a J-beta primer mix, a sample-barcoded 5' primer served in a second PCR lasting about 7 to 11 cycles. In TCRdb, the 5' RACE reads were re-called with MiXCR into one record per CDR3 protein. Of some 1.6 million distinct CDR3 sequences in the sample, about 31% were seen once. The authors drew about 9.9 milliliters of peripheral blood from each donor. A minimum of 6 micrograms of total RNA was extracted per sample. This CDR3 comprises 13 residues. V shed 4 bases and J shed 4 bases, with 10 bases lying between them. Per the germline V gene, CDR1 is MNHEY and CDR2 is SMNVEV (reference sequence). A note on this clonotype: Its cognate antigen is unknown.

Sequenced input: blood. The receptor was isolated from a woman aged 30 to 39 in good health. The gene calls are TRBV27 and TRBJ1-2, with D unclear. This CDR3 is CASSYRGIYGYTF. The CDR3 coding sequence is TGTGCCAGCAGTTACCGGGGTATCTATGGCTACACCTTC.